This is a list of T cell receptor beta chains from one sample in a study of spatial heterogeneity in lung cancer. TCRdb analysed the 5' RACE reads with MiXCR anew, one entry per CDR3 protein. This table has under 20,000 distinct CDR3 sequences, roughly a fifth appearing once. The sample here was PBMCs, taken at surgery. These receptors came from a male donor with early-stage non-small cell lung cancer. CDR3s include the opening cysteine and the closing phenylalanine or tryptophan. D genes are given only for firm matches. Rows give clone size only sometimes, using once, few, many, or a class for an expanded clone.

D gene	V gene	J gene	clone size	CDR3 protein	CDR3 DNA
TRBD1	TRBV12-3/TRBV12-4	TRBJ1-2	once	CASSLPGQGDHGYTF	TGTGCCAGCAGTTTACCGGGACAGGGGGATCATGGCTACACCTTC
NA	TRBV5-1	TRBJ2-1	NA	CASSLDGTYGEQFF	TGCGCCAGCAGCTTGGATGGAACTTACGGTGAGCAGTTCTTC
TRBD1	TRBV6-6	TRBJ2-5	many	CASNSGQGYRGYQETQYF	TGTGCCAGCAATTCGGGACAGGGGTACCGAGGGTACCAAGAGACCCAGTACTTC
TRBD1	TRBV6-5	TRBJ1-1	few	CASSYRDRGLQGKTEAFF	TGTGCCAGCAGTTACCGGGACAGGGGTTTACAGGGAAAGACTGAAGCTTTCTTT
NA	TRBV12-3/TRBV12-4	TRBJ2-7	many	CASSLHTYEQYF	TGTGCCAGCAGTTTACACACCTACGAGCAGTACTTC
NA	TRBV4-1	TRBJ1-1	NA	CASSPKDTLSQGPAFF	TGCGCCAGCAGCCCCAAGGACACCCTTTCACAGGGCCCAGCTTTCTTT
TRBD1	TRBV6-6	TRBJ1-5	many	CASSPETGMNQPQHF	TGTGCCAGCAGTCCAGAGACAGGGATGAATCAGCCCCAGCATTTT
NA	TRBV2	TRBJ1-4	NA	CASGTGWENEKLFF	TGTGCCAGCGGTACAGGGTGGGAAAATGAAAAACTGTTTTTT
TRBD2	TRBV10-3	TRBJ2-1	many	CAISELAGSYNEQFF	TGTGCCATCAGTGAACTAGCGGGCTCCTACAATGAGCAGTTCTTC
TRBD2	TRBV7-6	TRBJ2-7	many	CASSLGGGEQYF	TGTGCCAGCAGCTTAGGGGGGGGCGAGCAGTACTTC
NA	TRBV10-2	TRBJ1-3	few	CASSEEGNSGNTIYF	TGCGCCAGCAGTGAGGAGGGGAACTCTGGAAACACCATATATTTT
TRBD1	TRBV20-1	TRBJ1-1	many	CSARDRVGGDGAFF	TGCAGTGCTAGGGATAGGGTAGGGGGCGACGGAGCTTTCTTT
NA	TRBV2	TRBJ1-2	many	CASSELGGPYGYTF	TGTGCCAGCAGTGAATTGGGGGGTCCTTATGGCTACACCTTC
NA	TRBV9	TRBJ2-3	many	CASSPEGGFVDTQYF	TGTGCCAGCAGCCCCGAGGGGGGTTTTGTAGATACGCAGTATTTT
NA	TRBV20-1	TRBJ1-1	many	CSARVRGRENTEAFF	TGCAGTGCTAGAGTCCGGGGAAGGGAAAACACTGAAGCTTTCTTT
NA	TRBV6-5	TRBJ1-2	NA	CASSRLQGNYGYTF	TGTGCCAGCAGTAGGCTCCAGGGGAACTATGGCTACACCTTC
NA	TRBV3-1	TRBJ1-2	few	CASSQDGAYYGYTF	TGTGCCAGCAGCCAAGATGGGGCGTACTATGGCTACACCTTC